The clone carrying this T cell receptor beta chain was counted a few times. The antigen remains undetermined. The V gene end was trimmed by 4 bases and the J gene end by 2 bases; junction bases not matched to a gene: 5. Germline assignment: CDR1 SNHLY and CDR2 FYNNEI. The CDR3 spans 15 residues. TCRdb used MiXCR to reprocess the 5' RACE reads, holding one entry per CDR3 protein. The sample carries approximately 210,000 distinct CDR3 sequences, about 17% recorded once. The source of the sample is a study of T-cell memory formation after mild COVID-19. Study-level findings and limits: Contracting CD4+ clones were located mainly in CM and EM, and CD8+ clones in EMRA.

The chain joins TRBV2 to TRBJ2-7; 10 bases are shared with TRBD1. This sequence was found in an adult woman who had mild COVID-19 (a few samples of this study predate the infection). Cell type and time point are not known. The sample consisted of PBMCs or a T cell subset sorted from them (not recorded which). The CDR3 spells CASSGAGTGAYEQYF. In DNA, the CDR3 is TGTGCCAGCAGTGGGGCCGGGACAGGGGCCTACGAGCAGTACTTC.